Shown below are 3 T cell receptor beta chains from a single sample sequenced in a study of CD8+ T cells in alopecia areata. Stated treatment: oral pan-JAK inhibitor, 5-10 mg twice daily. Once RNA had been extracted, it was reverse transcribed into cDNA to act as the sequencing template. Measured with immunoSEQ multiplex PCR; TCRdb has only the in-frame clones, and not every one. Altogether some 220,000 clones are present, less than 75% being singletons, with the ten largest covering more than 1.5%. The material was CD4+ T cells sorted from blood, obtained at week 4, from a patient treated with tofacitinib. Receptors were obtained from a human donor with alopecia areata.

This clone appeared a single time. The rearrangement uses TRBV27 and TRBJ2-7; D is perhaps TRBD2 (6 bases). Between the trimmed V and J ends, which lost 5 bases and 7 bases, there was a span of 18 bases. This CDR3 comprises 14 residues. Looked up from germline, CDR1 is MNHEY and CDR2 is SMNVEV (reference sequence). CDR3 loop: CASSNSLNAGEQYF. The CDR3 coding sequence is TGTGCCAGCAGTAACTCGCTAAACGCGGGGGAGCAGTACTTC.

The V gene is TRBV2, the J gene TRBJ1-5, with 7 bases aligning to TRBD1. The junction had 10 bases not matched to a gene; V was cut back by 1 base and J by 7 bases. The CDR3 covers 16 residues. Germline lookup yields CDR1 SNHLY and CDR2 FYNNEI. In DNA, the CDR3 is TGTGCCAGCAGTGAAGGCTTAGAGGGGGCTCGACAGCCCCAGCATTTT. This translates into CASSEGLEGARQPQHF.

This chain connects TRBV2 to TRBJ2-2; TRBD1 agrees at 7 bases. Germline loops: CDR1 SNHLY, CDR2 FYNNEI. The CDR3 sequence is 13 residues long. V trimming: 8 bases; J trimming: 5 bases; junction bases outside the gene matches: 5. CDR3 nucleotide sequence: TGTGCCAGCCGGGACAGATTGACCGGGGAGCTGTTTTTT. Translating it yields CASRDRLTGELFF.